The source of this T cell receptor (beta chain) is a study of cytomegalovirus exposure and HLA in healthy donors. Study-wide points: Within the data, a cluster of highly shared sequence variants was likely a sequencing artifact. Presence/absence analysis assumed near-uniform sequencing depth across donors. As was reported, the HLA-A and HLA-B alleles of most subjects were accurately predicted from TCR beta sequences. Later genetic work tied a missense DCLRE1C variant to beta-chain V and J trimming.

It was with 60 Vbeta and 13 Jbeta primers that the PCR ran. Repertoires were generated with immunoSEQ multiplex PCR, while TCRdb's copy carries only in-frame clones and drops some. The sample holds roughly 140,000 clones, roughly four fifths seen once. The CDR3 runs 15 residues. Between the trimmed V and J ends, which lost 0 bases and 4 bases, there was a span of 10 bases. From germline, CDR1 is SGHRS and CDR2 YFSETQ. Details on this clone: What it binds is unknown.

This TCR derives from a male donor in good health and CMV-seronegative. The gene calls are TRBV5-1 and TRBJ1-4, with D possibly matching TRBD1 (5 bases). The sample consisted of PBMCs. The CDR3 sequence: CASSLASGLNEKLFF. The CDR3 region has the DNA TGCGCCAGCAGCTTGGCGTCGGGACTTAATGAAAAACTGTTTTTT.